This TCR beta chain was sequenced during a study of blood T cell repertoires in COVID-19. V was pared by 5 bases and J by 7 bases, with 11 bases between. The CDR3 runs to 12 residues. The V gene's germline CDR1 is LNHDA and CDR2 SQIVND (reference sequence). This clone was seen once. Sequenced by immunoSEQ multiplex PCR; TCRdb stores in-frame clones only, minus some. This sample yields approximately 300,000 clones, of which 90% are seen a single time; 3.5% to 5% belongs to the top ten. People in the exposed group encountered a COVID-19 case within 2 weeks before entering the study. This receptor was taken from a woman in her 30s who had been exposed to COVID-19. The sample taken for sequencing was PBMCs or T cells enriched from blood (not recorded which). J is TRBJ1-2 and V is TRBV19, with D unresolved. CDR3 sequence (DNA): TGTGCCAGTAGTCGTGACTTATTTGGCTACACCTTC. Amino acid sequence: CASSRDLFGYTF. The whole variable domain, remainder taken from reference TRBV19 and TRBJ1-2, is DGGITQSPKYLFRKEGQNVTLSCEQNLNHDAMYWYRQDPGQGLRLIYYSQIVNDFQKGDIAEGYSVSREKKESFPLTVTSAQKNPTAFYLCASSRDLFGYTFGSGTRLTVV.